The sequence of this TCR beta chain was determined in a study of blood T cell repertoires in COVID-19. The authors' processing: Amplification from reference gene primers served as the basis for estimated nucleated cell counts. Sequenced by immunoSEQ multiplex PCR; TCRdb stores in-frame clones only, minus some. The V and J calls and clone size were taken over from that table, and D and trimming were inferred from the DNA. Among tens of thousands of clones listed, 83% were seen once. The junction had 4 bases not matched to a gene; V was cut back by 3 bases and J by 6 bases. The CDR3 runs to 14 residues. Germline CDR1 reads MNHEY; CDR2 reads SMNVEV (reference sequence).

The TCR originated in a man aged 50 to 59 with active COVID-19. Sequenced input: peripheral blood. This sequence joins TRBV27 and TRBJ2-7; 11 nucleotides agree with TRBD1. CDR3 DNA: TGTGCCAGCAGTTTCCGGACAGGGGGCGGCGAGCAGTACTTC. Its protein is CASSFRTGGGEQYF.